The next 13 T cell receptor beta chains were all read from a single sample in a study of T cell responses to AZD1222 COVID-19 vaccine. Measured with immunoSEQ multiplex PCR; TCRdb has only the in-frame clones, and not every one. Here the sample spans 150,000 to 180,000 clones, roughly 90% being singletons. Material: peripheral blood, obtained on day 0 of AZD1222 vaccination. All receptors come from an adult in good health.

This clone was recorded only once. The V call is TRBV10-3, the J call TRBJ1-1, with D uncertain. CDR1 is ENHRY, CDR2 SYGVKD, per germline. The CDR3 spans 13 residues. V shed 0 bases and J shed 7 bases, with 9 bases lying between them. CDR3 nucleotide sequence: TGTGCCATCAGTGAGTCGATAGGAAATGAAGCTTTCTTT. Its protein is CAISESIGNEAFF.

As DNA, the CDR3 is TGTGCCAGCAAACAATTTGGGCTCGGCTATGGCTACACCTTC. As protein: CASKQFGLGYGYTF. The chain is built from TRBV6-5 and TRBJ1-2, with unresolved D. Trimming removed 7 bases at V and 4 bases at J, with 16 bases between. The CDR3 covers 14 residues. Per germline, CDR1 MNHEY and CDR2 SVGAGI.

This chain joins TRBV11-2 and TRBJ2-1; 9 nucleotides align to TRBD2. V lost 6 bases and J lost 5; bases outside the gene matches: 8. This CDR3 is built from 15 residues. Germline values: CDR1 SGHAT, CDR2 FQNNGV. The CDR3 sequence is CASRPGTSSNNEQFF. The CDR3, as DNA: TGTGCCAGCAGACCCGGGACTAGCTCGAACAATGAGCAGTTCTTC.

The chain couples TRBV2 to TRBJ2-1; a weak D match, TRBD2 (5 bases). With 1 base removed from V and 13 bases from J, the gap between germline ends came to 11 bases. This CDR3 spans 12 amino acids. The germline V gene has CDR1 SNHLY and CDR2 FYNNEI. CDR3 bases: TGTGCCAGCAGTGAAGTGGCGGGTTCTCAGTTCTTC. Encoded protein: CASSEVAGSQFF.

The chain carries TRBV5-1 and TRBJ1-2, with 8 bases lining up with TRBD1. The CDR3 length is 14 residues. Germline-derived CDR1 and CDR2 are SGHRS and YFSETQ. The V and J ends lost 0 bases and 5 bases, in that order; junction bases with no gene match: 3. CDR3 DNA: TGCGCCAGCAGCTTGGGCAGGGGGCTTTATGGCTACACCTTC. This translates into CASSLGRGLYGYTF.

The rearrangement joins TRBV19 to TRBJ1-5; tentative D call: TRBD1 (6 bases). Germline V gives CDR1 LNHDA, CDR2 SQIVND (reference sequence). The length of the CDR3 is 16 residues. The V gene lost 9 bases and the J gene lost 0 bases, with 18 bases spanning the gap. The DNA for the CDR3 is TGTGCCAGCGCTACACCGGGACACTTTAGCAATCAGCCCCAGCATTTT. It specifies CASATPGHFSNQPQHF.

The rearrangement links TRBV3-1 (or the pseudogene TRBV3-2) to TRBJ2-1; 7 bases are a match to TRBD1. The CDR3 contains 16 residues. Germline CDR1 is LGHDT and CDR2 is YNNKEL (reference sequence). V was clipped by 4 bases and J by 6 bases; unmatched bases: 12. The CDR3, as DNA: TGTGCCAGCAGCCCCTCACCGGGACAGCCGGGCAATGAGCAGTTCTTC. Protein: CASSPSPGQPGNEQFF.

The rearrangement links TRBV27 to TRBJ1-5, with D unclear. In germline, CDR1 is MNHEY, CDR2 SMNVEV (reference sequence). Trimming stripped 5 bases from V and 5 bases from J, with 22 bases between. This CDR3 has 17 amino acids. The CDR3 nucleotides are TGTGCCAGCAGTCCCGGACGCGCGCAACGAGGATATCAGCCCCAGCATTTT. Translation gives CASSPGRAQRGYQPQHF.

J is TRBJ2-1 and V is TRBV12-3 or TRBV12-4, with a weak D call TRBD2 (6 bases). The CDR3 is made up of 13 amino acids. Trimming shortened V by 7 bases and J by 9 bases, and 16 bases separated the two germline ends. This CDR3 reads CASITGVGSEQFF. In DNA, the CDR3 is TGTGCCAGCATAACTGGGGTCGGGAGTGAGCAGTTCTTC.

The chain employs TRBV7-3 and TRBJ2-2; weak D call: TRBD2 (5 bases). The germline gives CDR1 SGHTA, CDR2 FQGTGA. Trimming cost V 2 bases and J 7 bases, with 14 bases left between them. The CDR3 sequence is 15 residues long. The CDR3 bases are TGTGCCAGCAGCTTAGGGCTAGCTAAATACGGGGAGCTGTTTTTT. Its protein is CASSLGLAKYGELFF.

The rearrangement links TRBV25-1 to TRBJ1-1; TRBD1 aligns across 7 bases. This CDR3 is built from 13 residues. Germline-derived CDR1 and CDR2 are MGHDK and SYGVNS. V dropped 4 bases and J dropped 8; count of bases not matched to a gene: 7. CDR3: CASSGQGPGEAFF. The DNA of the CDR3 is TGTGCCAGCAGTGGACAGGGCCCCGGAGAAGCTTTCTTT.

This chain links TRBV27 with TRBJ2-6; D is perhaps TRBD2 (5 bases). Germline CDR1 MNHEY, CDR2 SMNVEV (reference sequence). The CDR3 covers 18 residues. Deletions cut 4 bases from V and 4 bases from J, with 20 bases between. Here the CDR3 reads CASSWRLANLGGANVLTF. In nucleotides, the CDR3 is TGTGCCAGCAGTTGGAGGCTCGCGAACCTGGGGGGGGCCAACGTCCTGACTTTC.

V and J are TRBV13 and TRBJ2-2; D is ambiguous. From germline, CDR1 is PRHDT and CDR2 FYEKMQ (reference sequence). This CDR3 has 13 residues. The V gene lost 1 base and the J gene lost 6 bases, with 6 bases spanning the gap. The CDR3 DNA sequence: TGTGCCAGCAGCTTAGCTTCGGCCGGGGAGCTGTTTTTT. It specifies CASSLASAGELFF.